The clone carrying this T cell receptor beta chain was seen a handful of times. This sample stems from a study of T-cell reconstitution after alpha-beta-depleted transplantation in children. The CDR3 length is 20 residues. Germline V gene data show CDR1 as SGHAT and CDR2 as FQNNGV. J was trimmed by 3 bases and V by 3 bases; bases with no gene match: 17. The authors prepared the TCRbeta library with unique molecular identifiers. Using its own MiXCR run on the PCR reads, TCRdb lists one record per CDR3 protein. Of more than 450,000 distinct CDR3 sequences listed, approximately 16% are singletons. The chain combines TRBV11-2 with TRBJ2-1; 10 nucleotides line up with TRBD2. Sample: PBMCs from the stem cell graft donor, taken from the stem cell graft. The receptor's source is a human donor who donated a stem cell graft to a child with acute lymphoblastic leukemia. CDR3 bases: TGTGCCAGCAGCTTTGGTTTTAGCGGGAGGCCCCGGTGGATCTACAATGAGCAGTTCTTC. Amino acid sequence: CASSFGFSGRPRWIYNEQFF.